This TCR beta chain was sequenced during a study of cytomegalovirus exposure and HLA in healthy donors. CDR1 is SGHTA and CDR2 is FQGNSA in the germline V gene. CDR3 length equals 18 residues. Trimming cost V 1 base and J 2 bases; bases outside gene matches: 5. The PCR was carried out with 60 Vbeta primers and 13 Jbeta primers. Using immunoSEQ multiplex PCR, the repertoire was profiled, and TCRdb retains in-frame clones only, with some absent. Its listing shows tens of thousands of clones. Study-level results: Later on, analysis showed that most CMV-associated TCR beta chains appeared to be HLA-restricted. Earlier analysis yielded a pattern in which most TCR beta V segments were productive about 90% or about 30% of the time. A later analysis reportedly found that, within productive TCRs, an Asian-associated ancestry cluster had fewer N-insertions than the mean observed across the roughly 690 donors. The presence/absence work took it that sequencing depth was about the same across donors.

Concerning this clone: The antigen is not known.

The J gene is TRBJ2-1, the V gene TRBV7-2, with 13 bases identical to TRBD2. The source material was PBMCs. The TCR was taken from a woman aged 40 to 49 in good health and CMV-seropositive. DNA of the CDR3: TGTGCCAGCAGCTTAGAACTAGCGGGAGGGCCTCCCTACAATGAGCAGTTCTTC. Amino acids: CASSLELAGGPPYNEQFF.